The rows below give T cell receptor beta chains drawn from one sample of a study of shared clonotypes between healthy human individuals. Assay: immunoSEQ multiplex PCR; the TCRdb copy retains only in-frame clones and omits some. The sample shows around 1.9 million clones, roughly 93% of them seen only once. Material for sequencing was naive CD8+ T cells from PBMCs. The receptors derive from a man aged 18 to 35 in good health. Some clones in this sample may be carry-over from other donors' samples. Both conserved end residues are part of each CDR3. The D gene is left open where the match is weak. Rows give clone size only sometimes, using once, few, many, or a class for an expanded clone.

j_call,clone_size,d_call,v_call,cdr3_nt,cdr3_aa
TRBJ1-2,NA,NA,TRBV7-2,TGTGCCAGCAGCCCCCGGGACACCTCTAACTATGGCTACACCTTC,CASSPRDTSNYGYTF
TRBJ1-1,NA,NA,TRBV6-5,TGTGCCAGCAGTCAAGACGGGGGACCAACTGAAGCTTTCTTT,CASSQDGGPTEAFF
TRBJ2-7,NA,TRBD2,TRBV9,TGTGCCAGCAGCAAAGCTAGCGGGAGTTCGGACGAGCAGTACTTC,CASSKASGSSDEQYF
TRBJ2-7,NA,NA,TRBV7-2,TGTGCCAGCAGCCCTCGGACTTTCCCCAGCGACGAGCAGTACTTC,CASSPRTFPSDEQYF
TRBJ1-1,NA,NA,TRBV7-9,TGTGCCAGCAGCTTAAGCAGGGGCTTTACTGAAGCTTTCTTT,CASSLSRGFTEAFF
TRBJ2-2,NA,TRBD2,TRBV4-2,TGTGCCAGCAGCCAATTTCCCTTTTCGTTGCGGGAGGGCCTGGAGACCGGGGAGCTGTTTTTT,CASSQFPFSLREGLETGELFF
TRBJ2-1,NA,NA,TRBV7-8,TGTGCCAGCAGCTCCACCGGAGGGCCTGCTCTATCCTACAATGAGCAGTTCTTC,CASSSTGGPALSYNEQFF
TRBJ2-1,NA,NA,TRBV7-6,TGTGCCAGCAGCTACAATAGCGGAAGCTCCTACAATGAGCAGTTCTTC,CASSYNSGSSYNEQFF
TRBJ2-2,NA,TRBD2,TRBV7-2,TGTGCCAGCAGCGGCAGCGGGGCGCGCACCGGGGAGCTGTTTTTT,CASSGSGARTGELFF
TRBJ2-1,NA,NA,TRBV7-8,TGTGCCAGCAAGTCACCCGGACGCTACAATGAGCAGTTCTTC,CASKSPGRYNEQFF
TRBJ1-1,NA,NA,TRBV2,TGTGCCAGCAGGGACAGCTATGAAGCTTTCTTT,CASRDSYEAFF
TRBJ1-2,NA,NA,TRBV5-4,TGTGCCAGCAGCTCCTCTACGGGCTACACCTTC,CASSSSTGYTF
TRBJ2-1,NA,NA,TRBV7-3,TGTGCCAGCAGCTTAGGGGTGGGCAATGAGCAGTTCTTC,CASSLGVGNEQFF
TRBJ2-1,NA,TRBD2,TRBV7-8,TGTGCCAGCAGCGGGCTAGCGGGAAGGAATGAGCAGTTCTTC,CASSGLAGRNEQFF
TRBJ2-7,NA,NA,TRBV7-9,TGTGCCAGCAGCTTCGACAGATACGAGCAGTACTTC,CASSFDRYEQYF
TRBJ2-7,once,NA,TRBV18,TGTGCCAGCTCACCACCGGGACCCTACGAGCAGTACTTC,CASSPPGPYEQYF
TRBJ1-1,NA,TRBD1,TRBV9,TGTGCCAGCAGCGCCGGACAGGGAGGCACTGAAGCTTTCTTT,CASSAGQGGTEAFF
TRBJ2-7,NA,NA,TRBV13,TGTGCCAGCAGCCCCCGGGGCAGGACCTACGAGCAGTACTTC,CASSPRGRTYEQYF
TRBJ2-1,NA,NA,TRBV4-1,TGCGCCAGCAGCCGAGTCCCGGCGGGGAGCACCTACAATGAGCAGTTCTTC,CASSRVPAGSTYNEQFF
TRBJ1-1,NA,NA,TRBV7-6,TGTGCCAGCAGCTTAGCTACAGAGGAACTGAACACTGAAGCTTTCTTT,CASSLATEELNTEAFF
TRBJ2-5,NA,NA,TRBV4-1,TGCGCCAGCAGCCAAGATGCGGACGGGTCTCAAGAGACCCAGTACTTC,CASSQDADGSQETQYF
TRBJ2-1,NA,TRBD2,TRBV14,TGTGCCAGCAGCCAAGGGACTAGTTCATTTGAGCAGTTCTTC,CASSQGTSSFEQFF
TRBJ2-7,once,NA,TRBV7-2,TGTGCCAGCAGAGGAGCCTACGAGCAGTACTTC,CASRGAYEQYF
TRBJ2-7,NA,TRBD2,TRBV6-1,TGTGCCAGCAGTGATTTAACTAGCGGGAGCTACGAGCAGTACTTC,CASSDLTSGSYEQYF